One T cell receptor beta chain is described in this entry. Its antigen is as yet unknown. The data originate from a study of T cell responses to AZD1222 COVID-19 vaccine. Sequencing was performed with immunoSEQ multiplex PCR; in TCRdb, only in-frame clones are kept and a portion is missing. The repertoire has about 120,000 clones, approximately 89% of them found once; the top ten carry 4% to 5%. Points from the study as a whole: Variant regions that are unmutated are reportedly the target of nearly half of spike-specific TCRs.

CDR3 length: 14 residues. CDR1 is SGHTA and CDR2 is FQGNSA in the germline V gene. Between the trimmed V and J ends, which lost 3 bases and 9 bases, there was a span of 12 bases. The sequencing used peripheral blood, collected on day 0 of AZD1222 vaccination. The rearrangement joins TRBV7-2 to TRBJ1-6; tentatively, D is TRBD1 (5 bases). The receptor's source is an adult in good health. The CDR3 sequence: CASSLEGSPSPLHF. As DNA, the CDR3 is TGTGCCAGCAGCTTGGAGGGGTCTCCTTCACCCCTCCACTTT. Using reference TRBV7-2 and TRBJ1-6 for the parts outside the CDR3, the full variable domain is GAGVSQSPSNKVTEKGKDVELRCDPISGHTALYWYRQSLGQGLEFLIYFQGNSAPDKSGLPSDRFSAERTGGSVSTLTIQRTQQEDSAVYLCASSLEGSPSPLHFGNGTRLTVT.